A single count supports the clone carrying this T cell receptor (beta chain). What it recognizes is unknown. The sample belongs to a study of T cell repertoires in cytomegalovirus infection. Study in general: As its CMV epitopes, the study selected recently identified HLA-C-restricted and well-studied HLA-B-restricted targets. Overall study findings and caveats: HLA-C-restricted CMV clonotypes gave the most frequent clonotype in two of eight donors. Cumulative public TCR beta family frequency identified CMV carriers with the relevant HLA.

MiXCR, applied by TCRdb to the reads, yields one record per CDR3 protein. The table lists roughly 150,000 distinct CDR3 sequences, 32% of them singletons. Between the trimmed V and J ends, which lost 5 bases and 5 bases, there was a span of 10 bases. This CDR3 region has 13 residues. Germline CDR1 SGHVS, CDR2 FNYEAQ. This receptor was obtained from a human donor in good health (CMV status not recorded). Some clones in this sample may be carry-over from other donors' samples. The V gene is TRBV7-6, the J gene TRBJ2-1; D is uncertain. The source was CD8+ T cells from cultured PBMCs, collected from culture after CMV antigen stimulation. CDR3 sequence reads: CASSPTLHNEQFF. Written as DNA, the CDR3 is TGTGCCAGCAGCCCTACCCTGCACAATGAGCAGTTCTTC.